What follows describes a single TCR beta chain. Its antigen is still unknown. Per germline, CDR1 SEHNR and CDR2 FQNEAQ (reference sequence). This CDR3 has 13 amino acids. The data originate from a study of CXCR3-negative and CXCR3-positive naive CD8 T cells. Broader study findings: A higher hydrophobicity marked the TRB CDR3s of CXCR3-positive naive cells versus CXCR3-negative naive cells. The level of CXCR3 expression partially decreased after cryopreservation; the majority of assays used fresh PBMCs.

It was by 5' RACE with UMI labels that the TRB cDNA libraries were prepared. TCRdb re-called the 5' RACE reads and catalogs CDR3 proteins one per entry, DNA excluded. The sample has some 130,000 distinct CDR3 sequences. J is TRBJ1-2 and V is TRBV7-9. This clonotype was obtained from a human donor in good health. Some clones in this sample may be carry-over from other donors' samples. The sample taken for sequencing was naive CXCR3+ CD8+ T cells from blood. Subset specified: CD45RO-CCR7+CD27+CD95- naive CD8+ T cells expressing CXCR3 (TNR3+). The CDR3 protein is CASSPARVYGYTF.